The rows below give T cell receptor beta chains drawn from one sample of a study of blood T cell repertoires in COVID-19. Only in-frame clones appear in the TCRdb table, and some are missing; sequencing was by immunoSEQ multiplex PCR. Of about 250,000 clones in the sample, approximately 86% are singletons; the top ten hold 1.2% to 1.5%. Specimen: peripheral blood. The receptors stem from an elderly man with acute or convalescent COVID-19. The CDR3 runs from the conserved cysteine through the conserved F or W. Each record gives: D gene, V gene, J gene, CDR3 length, CDR3 protein, CDR3 DNA. The D gene is left open where the match is weak.

>-|TRBV10-3|TRBJ2-3|12
CAISESQGTQYF
TGTGCCATCAGTGAGTCGCAGGGAACGCAGTATTTT
>-|TRBV9|TRBJ2-7|11
CASSVDKEQYF
TGTGCCAGCAGCGTAGACAAGGAGCAGTACTTC
>-|TRBV5-6|TRBJ2-5|13
CASSSHRGGTQYF
TGTGCCAGCAGCTCGCACAGGGGGGGGACCCAGTACTTC
>-|TRBV7-9|TRBJ2-5|13
CASSLTALETQYF
TGTGCCAGCAGCTTAACCGCGCTGGAGACCCAGTACTTC
>-|TRBV7-2|TRBJ1-1|15
CASSQQTGLNTEAFF
TGTGCCAGCAGCCAACAGACAGGATTGAACACTGAAGCTTTCTTT
>-|TRBV6-5|TRBJ2-7|12
CASISQGREQYF
TGTGCCAGTATAAGTCAGGGGCGCGAGCAGTACTTC
>-|TRBV21-1|TRBJ2-2|15
CASSLAGGNTGELFF
TGTGCCAGCAGCCTAGCGGGTGGTAACACCGGGGAGCTGTTTTTT
>-|TRBV7-8|TRBJ2-1|17
CASSLGASRLAYNEQFF
TGTGCCAGCAGCTTAGGAGCTTCCAGGCTTGCCTACAATGAGCAGTTCTTC
>TRBD1|TRBV6-2/TRBV6-3|TRBJ2-7|13
CASSARDRGEQYF
TGTGCCAGCAGTGCCCGGGACAGAGGGGAGCAGTACTTC
>TRBD1|TRBV7-9|TRBJ2-5|14
CASSLGQGVETQYF
TGTGCCAGCAGCCTGGGACAGGGTGTAGAGACCCAGTACTTC